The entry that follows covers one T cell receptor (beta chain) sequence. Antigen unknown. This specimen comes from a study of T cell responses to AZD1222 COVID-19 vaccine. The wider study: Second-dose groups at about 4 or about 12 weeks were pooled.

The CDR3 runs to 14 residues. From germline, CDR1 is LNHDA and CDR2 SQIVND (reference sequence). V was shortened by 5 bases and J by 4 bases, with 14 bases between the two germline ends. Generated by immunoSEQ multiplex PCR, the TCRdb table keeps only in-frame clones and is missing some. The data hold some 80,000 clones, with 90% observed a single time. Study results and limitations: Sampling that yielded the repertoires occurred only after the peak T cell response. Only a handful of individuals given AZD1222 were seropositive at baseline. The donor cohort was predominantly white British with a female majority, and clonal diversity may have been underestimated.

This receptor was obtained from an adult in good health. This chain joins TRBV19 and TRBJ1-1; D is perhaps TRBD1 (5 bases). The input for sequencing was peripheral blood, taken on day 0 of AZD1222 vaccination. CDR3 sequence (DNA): TGTGCCAGTAGTCCCTGGAAGGGGAGCACTGAAGCTTTCTTT. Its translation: CASSPWKGSTEAFF. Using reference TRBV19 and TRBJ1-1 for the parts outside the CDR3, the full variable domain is DGGITQSPKYLFRKEGQNVTLSCEQNLNHDAMYWYRQDPGQGLRLIYYSQIVNDFQKGDIAEGYSVSREKKESFPLTVTSAQKNPTAFYLCASSPWKGSTEAFFGQGTRLTVV.